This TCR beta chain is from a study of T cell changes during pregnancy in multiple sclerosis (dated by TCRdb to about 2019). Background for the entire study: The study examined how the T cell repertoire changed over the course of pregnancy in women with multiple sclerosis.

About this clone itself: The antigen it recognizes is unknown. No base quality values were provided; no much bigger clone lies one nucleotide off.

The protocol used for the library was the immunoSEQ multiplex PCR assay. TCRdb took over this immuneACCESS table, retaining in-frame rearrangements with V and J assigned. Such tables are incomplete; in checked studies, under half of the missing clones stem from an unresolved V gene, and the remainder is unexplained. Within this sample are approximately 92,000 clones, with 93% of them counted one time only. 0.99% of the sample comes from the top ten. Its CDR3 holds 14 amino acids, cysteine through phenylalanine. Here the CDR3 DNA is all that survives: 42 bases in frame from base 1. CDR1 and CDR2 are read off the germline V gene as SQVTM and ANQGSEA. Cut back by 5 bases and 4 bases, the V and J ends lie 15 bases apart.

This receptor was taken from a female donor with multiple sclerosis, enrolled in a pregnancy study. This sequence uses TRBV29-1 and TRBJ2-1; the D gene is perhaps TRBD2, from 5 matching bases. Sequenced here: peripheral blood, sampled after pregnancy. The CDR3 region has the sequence CSVTTGTIYNEQFF. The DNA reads TGCAGCGTTACCACGGGAACCATTTACAATGAGCAGTTCTTC.